This T cell receptor beta chain is drawn from a study of cytomegalovirus exposure and HLA in healthy donors. V was pared by 5 bases and J by 0 bases, with 13 bases between. Germline V lookup: CDR1 SEHNR, CDR2 FQNEAQ (reference sequence). This CDR3 is built from 15 residues. Vbeta (60) and Jbeta (13) primers were used in the PCR. Profiled with immunoSEQ multiplex PCR; TCRdb holds only in-frame clones, not every one. The table records about 140,000 clones, about three quarters of them present only once. This clone was observed a few times. This rearrangement joins TRBV7-9 to TRBJ1-1; no clear D. Sequenced: PBMCs. This receptor was obtained from a woman in her thirties or forties in good health and CMV-seronegative. Written as DNA, the CDR3 is TGTGCCAGCAGCCCAGTCCTGAATCTGAACACTGAAGCTTTCTTT. It specifies CASSPVLNLNTEAFF.